This T cell receptor (beta chain) derives from a study of T cell repertoires in cytomegalovirus infection. Study-level background: Based on public TCR beta signatures, there were indications of CMV infection and of a matching HLA type.

This CDR3 has 14 residues. Germline V gives CDR1 DFQATT, CDR2 SNEGSKA (reference sequence). Trimming removed 0 bases from V and 2 bases from J; junction bases left unmatched: 2. TCRdb independently ran MiXCR on the reads; one entry per CDR3 protein. This sample has over 150,000 distinct CDR3 sequences, with about a sixth found just once. This clonotype was detected a few times. The TCR originated in a human donor in good health (CMV status not recorded). Some clones in this sample may be carry-over from other donors' samples. Material for sequencing was CD8+ T cells from PBMCs. V usage is TRBV20-1 and J usage is TRBJ1-1; TRBD1 aligns across 8 bases. CDR3 sequence reads: CSARDRGLNTEAFF. Written as DNA, the CDR3 is TGCAGTGCTAGAGACAGGGGGCTCAACACTGAAGCTTTCTTT.